This T cell receptor beta chain came from a study of blood T cell repertoires in COVID-19. Original analysis: For nucleated cells, counts were estimated from reference gene primer amplification. Data came from immunoSEQ multiplex PCR; TCRdb stores just in-frame clones and leaves some out. The D gene and trimming were derived from the DNA, and the V and J assignments and clone size from that table. In the table there are 200,000 to 250,000 clones, 75% to 85% of which are singletons. Germline CDR1 reads SGDLS; CDR2 reads YYNGEE. The CDR3 sequence is 13 residues long. Trimming shortened V by 3 bases and J by 6 bases, and 12 bases separated the two germline ends.

The J gene is TRBJ1-1, the V gene TRBV9, with TRBD1 as a possible D gene (5 bases). The sequence was obtained from a man aged 25 to 40 with acute COVID-19. The sequencing input was PBMCs or T cells enriched from blood (not recorded which). CDR3 amino acids: CASSETAISEAFF. As DNA, the CDR3 is TGTGCCAGCAGCGAGACAGCAATCTCTGAAGCTTTCTTT.